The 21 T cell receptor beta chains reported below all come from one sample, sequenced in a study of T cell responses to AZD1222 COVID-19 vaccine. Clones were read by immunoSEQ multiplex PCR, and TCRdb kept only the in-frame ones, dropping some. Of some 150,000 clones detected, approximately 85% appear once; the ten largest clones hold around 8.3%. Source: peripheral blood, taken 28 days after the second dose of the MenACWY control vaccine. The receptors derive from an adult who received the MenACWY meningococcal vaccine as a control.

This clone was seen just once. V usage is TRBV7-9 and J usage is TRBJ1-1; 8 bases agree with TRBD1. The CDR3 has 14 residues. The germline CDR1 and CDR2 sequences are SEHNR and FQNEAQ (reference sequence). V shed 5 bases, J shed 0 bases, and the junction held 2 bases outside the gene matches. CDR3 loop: CASSLGQVNTEAFF. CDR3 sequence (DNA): TGTGCCAGCAGCCTGGGACAGGTGAACACTGAAGCTTTCTTT.

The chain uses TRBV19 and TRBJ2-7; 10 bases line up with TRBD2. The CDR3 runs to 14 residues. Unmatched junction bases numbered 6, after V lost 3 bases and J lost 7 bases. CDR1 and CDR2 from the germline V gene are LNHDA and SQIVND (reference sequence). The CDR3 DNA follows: TGTGCCAGTAGTATCCTAGCGGGGGCCTCAGAGCAGTACTTC. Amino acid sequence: CASSILAGASEQYF.

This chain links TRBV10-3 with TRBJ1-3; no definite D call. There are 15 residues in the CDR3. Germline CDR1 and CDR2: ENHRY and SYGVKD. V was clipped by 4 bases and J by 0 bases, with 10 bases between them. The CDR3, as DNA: TGTGCCATCAGTGTTTTGTTGGGCTCTGGAAACACCATATATTTT. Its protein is CAISVLLGSGNTIYF.

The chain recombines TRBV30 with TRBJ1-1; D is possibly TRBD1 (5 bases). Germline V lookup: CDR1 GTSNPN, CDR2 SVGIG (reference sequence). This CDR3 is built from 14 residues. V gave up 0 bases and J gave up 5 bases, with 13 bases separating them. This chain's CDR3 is CAWSVPGLGTEAFF. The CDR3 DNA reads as TGTGCCTGGAGTGTACCGGGGCTGGGTACTGAAGCTTTCTTT.

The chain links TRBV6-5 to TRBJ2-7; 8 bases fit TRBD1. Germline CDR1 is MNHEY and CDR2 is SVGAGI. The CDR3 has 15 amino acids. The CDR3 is CAISYGGQAAYEQYV. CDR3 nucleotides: TGTGCCATCAGTTACGGGGGACAGGCAGCCTACGAGCAGTACGTC.

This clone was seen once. The CDR3 reads CASSLDRGRGEKLFF. The CDR3 DNA sequence: TGTGCCAGCAGCCTCGACAGGGGGCGAGGTGAAAAACTGTTTTTT. The rearrangement uses TRBV5-4 and TRBJ1-4, with TRBD1 identical over 10 bases. The germline V gene encodes CDR1 SGHNT and CDR2 YYREEE (reference sequence). The CDR3 has 15 amino acids. The ends lost 4 bases at V and 7 bases at J; junction bases unmatched: 7.

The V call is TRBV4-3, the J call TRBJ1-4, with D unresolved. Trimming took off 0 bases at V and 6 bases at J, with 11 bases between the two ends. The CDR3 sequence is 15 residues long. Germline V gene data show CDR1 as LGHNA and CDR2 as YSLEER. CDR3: CASSQDPGYDEKLFF. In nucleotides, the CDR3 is TGCGCCAGCAGCCAAGATCCCGGGTACGATGAAAAACTGTTTTTT.

CDR3 region: CASSLGRDYYNEQFF. DNA of the CDR3: TGTGCCAGCAGCTTAGGCCGGGACTACTACAATGAGCAGTTCTTC. The chain uses TRBV13 and TRBJ2-1; 7 nucleotides line up with TRBD2. After removal of 0 bases from V and 3 bases from J, the junction contained 2 bases not matched to a gene. This CDR3 comprises 15 residues. Germline V gene sequence: CDR1 PRHDT, CDR2 FYEKMQ (reference sequence).

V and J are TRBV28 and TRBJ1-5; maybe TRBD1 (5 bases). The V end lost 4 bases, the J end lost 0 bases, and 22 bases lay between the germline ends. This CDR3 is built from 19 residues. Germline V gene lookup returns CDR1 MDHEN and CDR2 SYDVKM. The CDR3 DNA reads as TGTGCCAGCAGTTCCCGCGGAGGGACCCCAGATTATAGCAATCAGCCCCAGCATTTT. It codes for CASSSRGGTPDYSNQPQHF.

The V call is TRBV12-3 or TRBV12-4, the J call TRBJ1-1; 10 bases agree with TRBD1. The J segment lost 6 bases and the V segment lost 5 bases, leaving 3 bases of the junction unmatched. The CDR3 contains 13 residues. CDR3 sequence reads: CASSPGQGAEAFF. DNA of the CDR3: TGTGCCAGCAGTCCCGGACAGGGGGCTGAAGCTTTCTTT.

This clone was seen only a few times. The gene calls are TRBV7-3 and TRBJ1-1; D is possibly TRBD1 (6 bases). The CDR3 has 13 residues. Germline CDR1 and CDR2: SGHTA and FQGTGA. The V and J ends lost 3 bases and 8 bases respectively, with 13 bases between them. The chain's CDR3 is CASSFGGPREAFF. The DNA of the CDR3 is TGTGCCAGCAGCTTCGGGGGGCCCCGCGAAGCTTTCTTT. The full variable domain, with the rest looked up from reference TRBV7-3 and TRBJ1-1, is GAGVSQTPSNKVTEKGKYVELRCDPISGHTALYWYRQSLGQGPEFLIYFQGTGAADDSGLPNDRFFAVRPEGSVSTLKIQRTERGDSAVYLCASSFGGPREAFFGQGTRLTVV.

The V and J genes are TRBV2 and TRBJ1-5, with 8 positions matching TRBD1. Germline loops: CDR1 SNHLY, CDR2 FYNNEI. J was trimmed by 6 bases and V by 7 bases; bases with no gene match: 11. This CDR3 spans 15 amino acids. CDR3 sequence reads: CASTFGQGKAQPQHF. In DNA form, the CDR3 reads TGTGCCAGCACCTTTGGACAGGGTAAGGCTCAGCCCCAGCATTTT.

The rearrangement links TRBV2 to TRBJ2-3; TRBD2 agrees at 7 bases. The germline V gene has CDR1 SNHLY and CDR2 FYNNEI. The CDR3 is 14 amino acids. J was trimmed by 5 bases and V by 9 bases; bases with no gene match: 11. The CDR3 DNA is TGTGCCAGTGCTTCGCGGACTAGTGAAGATACGCAGTATTTT. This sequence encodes CASASRTSEDTQYF.

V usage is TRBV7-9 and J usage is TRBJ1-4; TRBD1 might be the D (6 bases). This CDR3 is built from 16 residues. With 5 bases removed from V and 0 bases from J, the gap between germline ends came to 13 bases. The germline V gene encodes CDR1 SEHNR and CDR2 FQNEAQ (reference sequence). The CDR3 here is CASSEDRLATNEKLFF. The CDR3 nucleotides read TGTGCCAGCAGCGAGGACAGACTAGCAACTAATGAAAAACTGTTTTTT.

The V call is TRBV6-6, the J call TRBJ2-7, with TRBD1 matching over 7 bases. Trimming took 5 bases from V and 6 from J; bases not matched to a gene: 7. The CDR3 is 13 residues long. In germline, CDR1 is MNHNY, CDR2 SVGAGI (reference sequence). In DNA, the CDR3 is TGTGCCAGCAGTACCCGACAGGGTGGCGAGCAGTACGTC. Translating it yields CASSTRQGGEQYV.

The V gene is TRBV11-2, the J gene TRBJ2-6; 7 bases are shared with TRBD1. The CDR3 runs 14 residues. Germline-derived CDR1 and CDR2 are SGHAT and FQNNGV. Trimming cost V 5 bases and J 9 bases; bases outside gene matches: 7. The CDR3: CASSPLRGNNVLTF. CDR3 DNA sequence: TGTGCCAGCAGCCCCCTCAGGGGGAACAACGTCCTGACTTTC.

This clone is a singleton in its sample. The CDR3, as DNA: TGTGCCAGCAGCCCCCCCCAGGATCCTCGCGAGCAGTACTTC. Its protein product is CASSPPQDPREQYF. The V gene is TRBV7-9, the J gene TRBJ2-7; D not resolved. The CDR3 runs to 14 residues. V was clipped by 5 bases and J by 6 bases, with 17 bases between them. Germline CDR1 and CDR2: SEHNR and FQNEAQ (reference sequence).

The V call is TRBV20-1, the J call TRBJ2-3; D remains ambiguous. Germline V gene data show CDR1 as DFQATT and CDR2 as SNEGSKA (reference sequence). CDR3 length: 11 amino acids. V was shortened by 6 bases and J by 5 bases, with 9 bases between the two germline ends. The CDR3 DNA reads TGCAGTGCCGTACACGGAGATACGCAGTATTTT. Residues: CSAVHGDTQYF.

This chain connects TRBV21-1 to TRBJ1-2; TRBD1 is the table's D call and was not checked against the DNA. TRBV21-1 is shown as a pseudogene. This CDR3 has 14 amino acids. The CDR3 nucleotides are TGTGCCAGCAGCAAACAGGCAGGTTTGTATGGCTACACCTTC. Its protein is CASSKQAGLYGYTF.

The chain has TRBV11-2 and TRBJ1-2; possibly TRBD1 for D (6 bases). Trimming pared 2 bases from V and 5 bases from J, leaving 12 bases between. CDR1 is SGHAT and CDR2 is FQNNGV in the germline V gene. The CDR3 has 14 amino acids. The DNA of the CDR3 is TGTGCCAGCAGCTTATCGCGGACAGCTTATGGCTACACCTTC. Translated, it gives CASSLSRTAYGYTF.

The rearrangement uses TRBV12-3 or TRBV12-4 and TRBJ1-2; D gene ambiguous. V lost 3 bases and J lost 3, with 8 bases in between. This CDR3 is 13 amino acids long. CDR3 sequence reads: CASSLMADYGYTF. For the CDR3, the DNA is TGTGCCAGCAGTTTGATGGCAGACTATGGCTACACCTTC.